Listed below are T cell receptor beta chains from one sample, sequenced in a study of cytomegalovirus exposure and HLA in healthy donors. Using immunoSEQ multiplex PCR, the repertoire was profiled, and TCRdb retains in-frame clones only, with some absent. The table records around 130,000 clones, more than 60% of them present only once. Sample: PBMCs. The source of these receptors is a male donor in good health and CMV-seronegative. CDR3s include the opening cysteine and the closing phenylalanine or tryptophan. A D gene is named only where the DNA matches it firmly. Only part of the rows carry a size: once, few, many, or a class if the clone is expanded.

v_gene	len	d_gene	abundance	j_gene	CDR3aa	CDR3nt
TRBV5-1	18	TRBD2	-	TRBJ2-3	CASSLKTSGGTSTDTQYF	TGCGCCAGCAGCCTGAAGACTAGCGGGGGAACTAGCACAGATACGCAGTATTTT
TRBV9	15	-	few	TRBJ1-4	CASSVAPGAEEKLFF	TGTGCCAGCAGCGTAGCTCCAGGGGCAGAGGAAAAACTGTTTTTT
TRBV30	14	-	-	TRBJ1-6	CAWSGQSYNSPLHF	TGTGCCTGGAGTGGGCAGTCCTATAATTCACCCCTCCACTTT
TRBV5-8	15	-	-	TRBJ1-1	CASSSEGYGTTEAFF	TGTGCCAGCAGCTCGGAGGGATATGGGACCACTGAAGCTTTCTTT
TRBV28	15	-	few	TRBJ2-3	CASSSLATTTDTQYF	TGTGCCAGCAGTTCCCTAGCGACCACCACAGATACGCAGTATTTT
TRBV5-4	16	-	-	TRBJ2-1	CASSLGTSGFSDEQFF	TGTGCCAGCAGCCTAGGGACGAGCGGGTTTTCCGATGAGCAGTTCTTC
TRBV7-3	15	-	few	TRBJ2-1	CASSLAGSRYNEQFF	TGTGCCAGCAGCTTAGCGGGGAGTAGGTACAATGAGCAGTTCTTC
TRBV5-6	14	-	-	TRBJ1-1	CASSLGRVWTEAFF	TGTGCCAGCAGCTTGGGCAGGGTATGGACTGAAGCTTTCTTT
TRBV7-2	15	-	-	TRBJ2-7	CASSLAGLRTYEQYF	TGTGCCAGCAGCCTCGCCGGGTTAAGGACCTACGAGCAGTACTTC
TRBV7-9	17	-	-	TRBJ1-4	CSSSPYPSQGLREKLFF	TGTTCCAGCAGCCCGTACCCCTCACAGGGCTTACGTGAAAAACTGTTTTTT
TRBV7-9	15	TRBD1	-	TRBJ1-4	CASSFGQGFGEKLFF	TGTGCCAGCAGCTTCGGACAGGGTTTTGGTGAAAAACTGTTTTTT
TRBV7-9	14	TRBD2	once	TRBJ2-3	CASSPGLAADTQYF	TGTGCCAGCAGCCCTGGACTAGCTGCAGATACGCAGTATTTT
TRBV4-1	17	-	few	TRBJ1-2	CASKPKSGREANYGYTF	TGCGCCAGCAAACCAAAAAGTGGCAGGGAAGCTAACTATGGCTACACCTTC
TRBV4-1	15	-	few	TRBJ1-6	CASSQDGGFNSPLHF	TGCGCCAGCAGCCAAGATGGAGGGTTTAATTCACCCCTCCACTTT
TRBV5-1	14	-	-	TRBJ1-2	CASSFHGQGGGYTF	TGCGCCAGCAGCTTTCACGGGCAGGGAGGTGGCTACACCTTC
TRBV7-2	13	TRBD1	-	TRBJ1-1	CASSRDRNTEAFF	TGTGCCAGCAGCCGGGACAGGAACACTGAAGCTTTCTTT
TRBV19	13	-	-	TRBJ1-1	CASSTQENTEAFF	TGTGCCAGTAGTACTCAGGAGAACACTGAAGCTTTCTTT
TRBV19	13	-	-	TRBJ2-6	CASTGAGANVLTF	TGTGCCAGTACGGGAGCTGGGGCCAACGTCCTGACTTTC
TRBV15	14	-	-	TRBJ1-6	CATSRGLANSPLHF	TGTGCCACCAGCAGAGGACTGGCGAATTCACCCCTCCACTTT
TRBV4-3	17	TRBD1	-	TRBJ2-7	CASSLLRVNRGSYEQYF	TGCGCCAGCAGCCTCCTAAGGGTGAACAGGGGCTCCTACGAGCAGTACTTC
TRBV6-5	16	-	-	TRBJ1-6	CASSSDSGGGQSPLHF	TGTGCCAGCAGTTCCGATTCAGGAGGAGGGCAATCACCCCTCCACTTT
TRBV2	13	-	few	TRBJ2-7	CASKNSGDYEQYF	TGTGCCAGCAAGAACTCCGGGGATTACGAGCAGTACTTC
TRBV7-9	13	-	once	TRBJ1-2	CASSLEGHTGYTF	TGTGCCAGCAGCTTGGAGGGCCACACAGGCTACACCTTC
TRBV5-6	12	-	-	TRBJ2-7	CASSYQGYEQYF	TGTGCCAGCAGCTACCAGGGCTACGAGCAGTACTTC
TRBV4-2	15	TRBD1	-	TRBJ1-6	CASSQRDSFNSPLHF	TGTGCCAGCAGCCAAAGGGACAGCTTTAATTCACCCCTCCACTTT
TRBV30	14	TRBD2	few	TRBJ2-2	CAWAGLAVTGELFF	TGTGCCTGGGCGGGACTAGCGGTTACCGGGGAGCTGTTTTTT
TRBV2	15	-	few	TRBJ2-2	CASFGGPANTGELFF	TGTGCCAGCTTCGGGGGGCCAGCGAACACCGGGGAGCTGTTTTTT
TRBV10-3	16	TRBD1	-	TRBJ2-2	CAISGTGSSNTGELFF	TGTGCCATCAGTGGGACAGGCAGCTCGAACACCGGGGAGCTGTTTTTT
TRBV14	14	TRBD2	-	TRBJ2-5	CASSRLAGGETQYF	TGTGCCAGCAGCCGACTAGCGGGTGGTGAGACCCAGTACTTC
TRBV30	13	-	-	TRBJ1-6	CAWSRDSNSPLHF	TGTGCCTGGAGCCGAGACAGCAATTCACCCCTCCACTTT
TRBV7-9	14	-	-	TRBJ1-1	CASSLLELNTEAFF	TGTGCCAGCAGCTTATTGGAGCTAAACACTGAAGCTTTCTTT
TRBV4-2	16	TRBD2	-	TRBJ2-3	CASSLASGLGADTQYF	TGTGCCAGCAGCCTCGCTAGCGGGTTAGGCGCAGATACGCAGTATTTT
TRBV5-4	14	-	-	TRBJ2-7	CASSFPGNAYEQYF	TGTGCCAGCAGCTTCCCAGGGAACGCCTACGAGCAGTACTTC